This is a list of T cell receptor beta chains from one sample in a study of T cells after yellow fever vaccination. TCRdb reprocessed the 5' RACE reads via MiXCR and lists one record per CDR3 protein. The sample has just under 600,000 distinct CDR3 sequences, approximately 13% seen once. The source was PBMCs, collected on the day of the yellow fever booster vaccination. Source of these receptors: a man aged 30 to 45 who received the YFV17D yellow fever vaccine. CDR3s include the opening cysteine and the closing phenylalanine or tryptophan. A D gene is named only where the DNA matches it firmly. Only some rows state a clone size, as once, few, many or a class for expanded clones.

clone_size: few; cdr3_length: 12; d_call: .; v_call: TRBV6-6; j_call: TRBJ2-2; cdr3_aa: CASKSRAGELFF; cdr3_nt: TGTGCCAGTAAAAGTCGGGCCGGGGAGCTGTTTTTT
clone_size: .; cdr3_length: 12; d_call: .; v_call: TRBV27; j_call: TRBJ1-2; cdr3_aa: CSVRLPNYGYTF; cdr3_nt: TGTTCAGTGAGGTTACCTAACTATGGCTACACCTTC
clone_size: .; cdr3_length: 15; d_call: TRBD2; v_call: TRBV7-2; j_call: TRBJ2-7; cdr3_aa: CASSFAPGGRGEQYF; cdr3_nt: TGTGCCAGCAGCTTCGCCCCGGGCGGGAGGGGCGAGCAGTACTTC
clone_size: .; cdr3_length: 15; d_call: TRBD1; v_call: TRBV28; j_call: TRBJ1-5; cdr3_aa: CASSPPRQGGQPQHF; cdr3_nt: TGTGCCAGCAGTCCACCGAGACAGGGAGGCCAGCCCCAGCATTTT
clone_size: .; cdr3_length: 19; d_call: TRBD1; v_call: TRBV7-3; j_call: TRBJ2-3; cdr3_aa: CASSHPNHPTGGPTDTQYF; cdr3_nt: TGTGCCAGCAGCCACCCCAATCACCCTACAGGGGGCCCCACAGATACGCAGTATTTT
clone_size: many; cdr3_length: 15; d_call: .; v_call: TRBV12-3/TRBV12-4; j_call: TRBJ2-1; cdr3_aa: CASSSSGARYNEQFF; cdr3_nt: TGTGCCAGCAGTTCCTCGGGAGCCCGCTACAATGAGCAGTTCTTC
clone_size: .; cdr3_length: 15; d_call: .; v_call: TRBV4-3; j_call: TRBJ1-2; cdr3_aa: CASSQGRLGGYGYTF; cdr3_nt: TGCGCCAGCAGCCAAGGGAGGTTGGGAGGATATGGCTACACCTTC
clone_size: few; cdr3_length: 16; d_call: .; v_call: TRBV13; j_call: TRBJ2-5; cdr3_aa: CASSLGGRATQETQYF; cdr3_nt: TGTGCCAGCAGCTTAGGCGGTAGGGCTACCCAAGAGACCCAGTACTTC
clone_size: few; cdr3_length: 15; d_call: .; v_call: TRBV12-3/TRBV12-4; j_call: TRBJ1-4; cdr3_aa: CASSPGRAANEKLFF; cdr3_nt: TGTGCCAGCAGTCCAGGGCGGGCGGCTAATGAAAAACTGTTTTTT
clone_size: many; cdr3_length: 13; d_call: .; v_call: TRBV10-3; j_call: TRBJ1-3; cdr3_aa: CAHNSNSGNTIYF; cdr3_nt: TGTGCCCACAACAGCAACTCTGGAAACACCATATATTTT
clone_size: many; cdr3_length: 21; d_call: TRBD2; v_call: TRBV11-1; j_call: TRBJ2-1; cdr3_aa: CASSLLPGLAGVASSYNEQFF; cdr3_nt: TGTGCCAGCAGCTTGTTACCGGGACTAGCGGGAGTTGCGAGCTCCTACAATGAGCAGTTCTTC
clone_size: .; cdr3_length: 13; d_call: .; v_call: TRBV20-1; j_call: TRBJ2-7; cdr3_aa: CSVGGLSSPEQYF; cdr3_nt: TGCAGTGTAGGTGGACTGAGCTCCCCCGAGCAGTACTTC
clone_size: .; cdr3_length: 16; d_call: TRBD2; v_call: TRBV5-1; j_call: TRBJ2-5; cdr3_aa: CASSPKEAGDWETQYF; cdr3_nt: TGCGCCAGCAGCCCCAAAGAAGCGGGAGATTGGGAGACCCAGTACTTC
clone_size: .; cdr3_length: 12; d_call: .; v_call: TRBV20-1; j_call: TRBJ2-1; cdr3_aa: CSAYTQGGEQFF; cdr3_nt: TGCAGTGCTTATACACAGGGAGGGGAGCAGTTCTTC
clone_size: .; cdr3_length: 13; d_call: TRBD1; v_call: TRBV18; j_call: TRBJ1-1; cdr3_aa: CASSLGTDTEAFF; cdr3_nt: TGTGCCAGCTCCCTAGGGACAGACACTGAAGCTTTCTTT
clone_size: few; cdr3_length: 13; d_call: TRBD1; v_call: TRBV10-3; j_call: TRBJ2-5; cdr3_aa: CAISDTGGETQYF; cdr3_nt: TGTGCCATCAGTGACACAGGGGGGGAGACCCAGTACTTC
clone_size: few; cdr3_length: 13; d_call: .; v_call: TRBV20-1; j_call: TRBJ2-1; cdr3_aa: CSALWAGYNEQFF; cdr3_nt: TGCAGTGCCCTGTGGGCAGGATACAATGAGCAGTTCTTC
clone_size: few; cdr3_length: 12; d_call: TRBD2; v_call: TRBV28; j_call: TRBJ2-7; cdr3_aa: CASRTSAKEQYF; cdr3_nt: TGTGCCAGCAGGACTAGCGCCAAAGAGCAGTACTTC
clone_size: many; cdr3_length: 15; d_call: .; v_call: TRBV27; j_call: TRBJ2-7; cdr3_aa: CASSLWSISPHEQYF; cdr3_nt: TGTGCCAGCAGTTTATGGTCCATCTCCCCCCACGAGCAGTACTTC
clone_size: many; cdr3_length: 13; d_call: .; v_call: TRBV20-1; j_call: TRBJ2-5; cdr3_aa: CSAGGGGKETQYF; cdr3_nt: TGCAGTGCTGGTGGGGGAGGAAAAGAGACCCAGTACTTC
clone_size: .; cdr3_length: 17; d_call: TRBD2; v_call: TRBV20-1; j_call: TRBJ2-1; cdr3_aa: CSARDRLAGGSYNEQFF; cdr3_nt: TGCAGTGCTAGAGATCGGCTAGCGGGAGGGTCCTACAATGAGCAGTTCTTC
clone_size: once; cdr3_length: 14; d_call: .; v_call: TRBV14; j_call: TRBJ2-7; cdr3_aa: CASSSVGVSYEQYF; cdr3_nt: TGTGCCAGCAGCTCTGTCGGGGTCTCCTACGAGCAGTACTTC
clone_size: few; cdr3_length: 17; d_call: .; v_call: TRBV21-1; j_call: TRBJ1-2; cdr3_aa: CASRAFRIIPGDYGYTF; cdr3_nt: TGTGCCAGCAGAGCTTTCAGGATCATCCCCGGGGACTATGGCTACACCTTC
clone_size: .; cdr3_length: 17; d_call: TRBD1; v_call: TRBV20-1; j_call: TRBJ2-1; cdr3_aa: CSADGTGGPNGDNEQFF; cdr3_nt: TGCAGTGCCGACGGGACAGGGGGCCCTAACGGCGACAATGAGCAGTTCTTC
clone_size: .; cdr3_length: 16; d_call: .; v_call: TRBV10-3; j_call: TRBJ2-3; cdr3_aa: CAISDRAGTSTDTQYF; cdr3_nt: TGTGCCATCAGTGATAGGGCGGGTACTAGCACAGATACGCAGTATTTT
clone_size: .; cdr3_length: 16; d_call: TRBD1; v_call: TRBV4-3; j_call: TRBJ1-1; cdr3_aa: CASSQDSAGGTTEAFF; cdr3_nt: TGCGCCAGCAGCCAAGACTCGGCAGGGGGAACCACTGAAGCTTTCTTT
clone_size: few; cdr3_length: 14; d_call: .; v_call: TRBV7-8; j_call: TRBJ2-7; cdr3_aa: CASSPETWGVEQYF; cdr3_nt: TGTGCCAGCAGCCCAGAGACGTGGGGGGTCGAGCAGTACTTC
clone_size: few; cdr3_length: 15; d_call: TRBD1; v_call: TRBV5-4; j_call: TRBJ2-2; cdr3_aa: CASSLDAGGIGELFF; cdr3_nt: TGTGCCAGCAGCTTGGATGCAGGGGGCATCGGGGAGCTGTTTTTT
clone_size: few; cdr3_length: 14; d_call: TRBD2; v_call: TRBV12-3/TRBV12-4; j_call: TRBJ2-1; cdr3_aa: CASSPAGGRETQFF; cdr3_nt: TGTGCCAGCAGCCCAGCGGGAGGGAGGGAGACCCAGTTCTTC
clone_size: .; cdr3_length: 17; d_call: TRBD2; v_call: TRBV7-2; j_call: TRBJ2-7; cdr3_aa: CASSLSSGLPSSYEQYF; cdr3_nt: TGTGCCAGCAGCTTAAGTTCGGGACTACCGTCCTCCTACGAGCAGTACTTC